The TCR beta chain under discussion was sequenced for a study of radiotherapy plus CTLA-4 blockade in lung cancer. Study-level information: Objective responses arose in approximately 17% of patients, and 31% experienced disease control.

Study-level results: Blood saw expansion of tumor-derived TCR clones after radiotherapy plus ipilimumab. Response was reportedly best predicted by early blood T cell clone dynamics, with interferon-beta.

The repertoire was sequenced with immunoSEQ multiplex PCR; TCRdb's copy has only in-frame clones and lacks some. The table records approximately 28,000 clones, roughly 79% of them present only once. This clone is a singleton in its sample. Its antigen is undetermined. The source of this sequence is a human donor with non-small cell lung cancer that progressed on radiotherapy plus ipilimumab. Material: peripheral blood, obtained from a patient treated with radiotherapy plus ipilimumab.

The chain's CDR3 is CASSLAGFYEQYF. The CDR3 bases are TGTGCCAGCAGTTTAGCGGGATTCTACGAGCAGTACTTC. This rearrangement joins TRBV6-1 to TRBJ2-7; TRBD2 aligns across 8 bases. The length of the CDR3 is 13 residues. V lost 5 bases and J lost 3; bases outside the gene matches: 3. Per the germline V gene, CDR1 is MNHNS and CDR2 is SASEGT.